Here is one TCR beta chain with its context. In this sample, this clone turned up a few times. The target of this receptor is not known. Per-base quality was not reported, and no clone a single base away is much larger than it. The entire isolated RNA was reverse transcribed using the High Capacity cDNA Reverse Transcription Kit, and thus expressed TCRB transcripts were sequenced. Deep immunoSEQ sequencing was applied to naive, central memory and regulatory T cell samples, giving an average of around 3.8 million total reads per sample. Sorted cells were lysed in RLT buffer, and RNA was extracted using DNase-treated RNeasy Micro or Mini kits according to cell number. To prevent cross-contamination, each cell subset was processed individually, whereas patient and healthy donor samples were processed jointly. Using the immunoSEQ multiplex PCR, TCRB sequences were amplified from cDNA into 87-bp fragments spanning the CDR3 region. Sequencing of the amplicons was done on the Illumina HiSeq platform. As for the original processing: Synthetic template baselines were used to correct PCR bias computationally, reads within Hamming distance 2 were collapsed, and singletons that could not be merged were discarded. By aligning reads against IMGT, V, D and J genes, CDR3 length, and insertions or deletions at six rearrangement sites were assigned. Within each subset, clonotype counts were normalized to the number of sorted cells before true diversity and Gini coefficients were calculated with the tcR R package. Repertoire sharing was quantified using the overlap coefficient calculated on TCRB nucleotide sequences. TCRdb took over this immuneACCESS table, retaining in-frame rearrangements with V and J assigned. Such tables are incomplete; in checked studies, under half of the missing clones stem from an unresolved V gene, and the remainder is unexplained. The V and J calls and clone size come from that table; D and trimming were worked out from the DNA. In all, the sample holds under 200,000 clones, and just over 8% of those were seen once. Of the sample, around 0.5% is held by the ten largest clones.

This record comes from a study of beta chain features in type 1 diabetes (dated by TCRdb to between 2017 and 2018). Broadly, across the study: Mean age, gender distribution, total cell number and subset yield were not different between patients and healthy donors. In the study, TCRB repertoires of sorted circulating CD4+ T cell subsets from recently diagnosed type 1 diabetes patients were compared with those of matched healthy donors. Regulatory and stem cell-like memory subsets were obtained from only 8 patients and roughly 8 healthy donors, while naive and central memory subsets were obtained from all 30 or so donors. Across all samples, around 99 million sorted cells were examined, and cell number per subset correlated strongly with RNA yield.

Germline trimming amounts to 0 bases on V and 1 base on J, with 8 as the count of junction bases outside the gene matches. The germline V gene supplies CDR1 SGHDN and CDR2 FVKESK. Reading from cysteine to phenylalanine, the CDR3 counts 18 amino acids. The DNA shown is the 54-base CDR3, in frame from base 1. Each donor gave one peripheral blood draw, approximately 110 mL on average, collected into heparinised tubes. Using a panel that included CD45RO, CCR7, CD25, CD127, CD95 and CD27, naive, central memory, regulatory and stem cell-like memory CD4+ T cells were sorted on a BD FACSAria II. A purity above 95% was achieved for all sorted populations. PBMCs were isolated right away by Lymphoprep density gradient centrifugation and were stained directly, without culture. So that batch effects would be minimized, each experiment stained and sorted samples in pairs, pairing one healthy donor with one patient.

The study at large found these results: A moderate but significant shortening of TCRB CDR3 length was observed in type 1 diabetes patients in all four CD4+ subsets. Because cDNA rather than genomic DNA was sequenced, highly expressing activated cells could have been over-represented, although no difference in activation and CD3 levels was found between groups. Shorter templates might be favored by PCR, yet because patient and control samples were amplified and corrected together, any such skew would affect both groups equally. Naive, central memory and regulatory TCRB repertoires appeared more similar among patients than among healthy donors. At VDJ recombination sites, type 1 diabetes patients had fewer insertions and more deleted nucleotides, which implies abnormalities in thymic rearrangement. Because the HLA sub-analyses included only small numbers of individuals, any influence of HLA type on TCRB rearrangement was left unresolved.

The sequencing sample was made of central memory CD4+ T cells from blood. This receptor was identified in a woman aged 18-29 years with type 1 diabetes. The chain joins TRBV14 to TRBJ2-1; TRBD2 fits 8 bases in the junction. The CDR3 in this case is CASSQEFSGTGSYNEQFF. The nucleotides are TGTGCCAGCAGCCAAGAGTTTAGCGGGACTGGTTCCTACAATGAGCAGTTCTTC.